This T cell receptor beta chain came from a study of T-cell reconstitution after alpha-beta-depleted transplantation in children. The library targeted TCRbeta and was prepared with unique molecular identifiers. Using its own MiXCR run on the PCR reads, TCRdb lists one record per CDR3 protein. The sample has around 360,000 distinct CDR3 sequences, about a tenth seen once; the top ten hold 2% to 3%. This sequence was found in a human donor who donated a stem cell graft to a child with acute lymphoblastic leukemia. The material was PBMCs from the stem cell graft donor, obtained from the stem cell graft.

CDR3 loop: CASGRDYNEQFF. The CDR3 DNA reads as TGTGCCAGCGGGCGGGACTACAATGAGCAGTTCTTC. The V and J genes are TRBV12-3 or TRBV12-4 and TRBJ2-1; a weak D match, TRBD2 (6 bases). The CDR3 length is 12 residues. With 8 bases removed from V and 3 bases from J, the gap between germline ends came to 8 bases.